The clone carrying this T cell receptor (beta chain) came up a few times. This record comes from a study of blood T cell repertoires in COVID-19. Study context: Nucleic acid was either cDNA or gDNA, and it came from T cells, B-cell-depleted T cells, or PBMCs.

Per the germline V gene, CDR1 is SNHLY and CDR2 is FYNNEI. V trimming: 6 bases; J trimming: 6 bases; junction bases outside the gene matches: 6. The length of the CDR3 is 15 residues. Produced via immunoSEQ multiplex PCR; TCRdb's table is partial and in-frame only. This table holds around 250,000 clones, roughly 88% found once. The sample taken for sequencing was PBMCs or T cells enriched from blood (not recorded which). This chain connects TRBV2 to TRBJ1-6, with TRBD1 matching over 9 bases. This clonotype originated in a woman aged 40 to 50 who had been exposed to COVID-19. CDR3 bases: TGTGCCAGCAGCGCCGGGACAGGGAGTAATTCACCCCTCCACTTT. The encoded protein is CASSAGTGSNSPLHF.